These 5 T cell receptor beta chains were sequenced from one sample in a study of cytomegalovirus exposure and HLA in healthy donors. Vbeta (60) and Jbeta (13) primers were used in the PCR. Measured with immunoSEQ multiplex PCR; TCRdb has only the in-frame clones, and not every one. The data contain under 200,000 clones, roughly 85% of them seen just once; the ten biggest clones take up approximately 0.69%. The material sequenced was PBMCs. The receptors come from a woman between 35 and 50 years old in good health and CMV-seronegative.

The chain recombines TRBV4-1 with TRBJ2-7, with D tentatively TRBD2 (5 bases). The V gene's germline CDR1 is MGHRA and CDR2 YSYEKL. V was pared by 1 base and J by 3 bases, with 13 bases between. CDR3 size: 15 residues. In nucleotides, the CDR3 is TGCGCCAGCAGCCAAGCGAGCCTAGCACGCTACGAGCAGTACTTC. Encoded protein: CASSQASLARYEQYF.

This chain joins TRBV1 and TRBJ2-7; whether TRBD2, the table's D call, matches the DNA was not checked. TRBV1 is a known pseudogene. There are 19 residues in the CDR3. The CDR3 reads CTSINQAAIFFPDSYEQYF. CDR3 nucleotides: TGCACCAGCATCAACCAAGCGGCGATCTTCTTCCCCGATTCCTACGAGCAGTACTTC.

The chain joins TRBV2 to TRBJ2-1, with D possibly being TRBD1 (7 bases). Germline CDR1 is SNHLY and CDR2 is FYNNEI. The CDR3 has 14 residues. V lost 8 bases to trimming and J lost 0 bases, with 11 bases between them. The CDR3 here is CASGGDSSYNEQFF. In nucleotides, the CDR3 is TGTGCCAGCGGAGGGGACAGCTCCTACAATGAGCAGTTCTTC.

The J gene is TRBJ1-2, the V gene TRBV5-6, with TRBD1 as a possible D gene (5 bases). Trimming left V 3 bases short and J 1 base short, with 13 bases between. The germline CDR1 and CDR2 sequences are SGHDT and YYEEEE. The length of the CDR3 is 15 residues. CDR3 amino acids: CASSWTGDSNYGYTF. The CDR3 bases are TGTGCCAGCAGCTGGACGGGAGACAGTAACTATGGCTACACCTTC. Combining the CDR3 with reference TRBV5-6 and TRBJ1-2 gives the whole variable domain DAGVTQSPTHLIKTRGQQVTLRCSPKSGHDTVSWYQQALGQGPQFIFQYYEEEERQRGNFPDRFSGHQFPNYSSELNVNALLLGDSALYLCASSWTGDSNYGYTFGSGTRLTVV.

This chain joins TRBV27 and TRBJ1-1; D not certain. V lost 2 bases, J lost 0 bases, and 19 bases lay in between. CDR3 length: 18 residues. Per germline, CDR1 MNHEY and CDR2 SMNVEV (reference sequence). The CDR3 coding sequence is TGTGCCAGCAGTTTAGAGTCGACCCCCCGCGGAATGAACACTGAAGCTTTCTTT. Protein product: CASSLESTPRGMNTEAFF.